Below, 22 T cell receptor beta chains from the same sample are listed, as sequenced in a study of low-dose radiotherapy and immunotherapy resistance in tumors. cDNA synthesis used a TRAV/TRBV-specific primer set for both chains. Over about 19 PCR cycles, TCRs were amplified from a constant-region primer and V-primer adapter. From the reads, TCRdb called clonotypes with MiXCR, one entry per CDR3 protein. The profile shows 100,000 or so distinct CDR3 sequences, more than 8.5% of them singletons. As to time point: before trial treatment. The sequencing used PBMCs, collected before treatment. These receptors originate from a male donor with prostate cancer.

This clonotype was detected ten times or more. V gene TRBV20-1 combines with J gene TRBJ2-2, with 11 bases lining up with TRBD2. CDR3 length: 15 residues. In germline, CDR1 is DFQATT, CDR2 SNEGSKA (reference sequence). The V gene end was trimmed by 6 bases and the J gene end by 1 base; junction bases not matched to a gene: 4. CDR3: CSARGTSGNTGELFF. CDR3 bases: TGCAGTGCACGTGGGACTAGCGGGAACACCGGGGAGCTGTTTTTT.

This clonotype was observed at least ten times. CDR3 residues: CASSSVHRYYGYTF. The CDR3 DNA is TGTGCCAGCAGCTCGGTGCACAGATACTATGGCTACACCTTC. This chain connects TRBV7-2 to TRBJ1-2; D gene uncertain. Trimming took 4 bases from V and 3 from J, leaving 12 bases between them. Per germline, CDR1 SGHTA and CDR2 FQGNSA. This CDR3 is 14 amino acids long.

This clonotype came up many times. The chain is built from TRBV7-9 and TRBJ2-6; D not resolved. This CDR3 is built from 17 residues. CDR1 is SEHNR and CDR2 is FQNEAQ in the germline V gene (reference sequence). V gave up 6 bases and J gave up 0 bases, with 15 bases separating them. The CDR3 loop reads CASSRVVALSGANVLTF. The CDR3 region has the DNA TGTGCCAGCAGTCGCGTGGTGGCTCTCTCTGGGGCCAACGTCCTGACTTTC.

This clonotype was seen repeatedly, ten times or more. The V gene is TRBV4-2, the J gene TRBJ2-2; 12 nucleotides line up with TRBD2. Losses at the gene ends were 0 bases for V and 2 bases for J; bases not matched to a gene: 1. The germline V gene has CDR1 LGHNA and CDR2 YNFKEQ. The CDR3 totals 17 residues. This CDR3 is CASSQELAGGNTGELFF. The CDR3 bases are TGTGCCAGCAGCCAAGAACTAGCGGGAGGCAACACCGGGGAGCTGTTTTTT.

This clonotype was detected many times. This chain connects TRBV7-3 to TRBJ2-2; the D gene is possibly TRBD2 (5 bases). The CDR3 contains 15 residues. Trimming shortened V by 4 bases and J by 7 bases, and 16 bases separated the two germline ends. Germline V lookup: CDR1 SGHTA, CDR2 FQGTGA. CDR3 in amino acids: CASSSYGGKGGELFF. As DNA, the CDR3 is TGTGCCAGCAGCTCTTACGGAGGAAAAGGCGGGGAGCTGTTTTTT.

Many counts were recorded for this clonotype. The chain links TRBV7-9 to TRBJ2-1; D is uncertain. The CDR3 covers 12 residues. Germline V gives CDR1 SEHNR, CDR2 FQNEAQ (reference sequence). V lost 2 bases to trimming and J lost 13 bases, with 12 bases between them. The CDR3 DNA follows: TGTGCCAGCAGCTTATCTGAACCTCCTCAGTTCTTC. It is translated as CASSLSEPPQFF.

This clonotype was found many times. The V gene is TRBV4-1, the J gene TRBJ2-7; 12 bases fit TRBD2. This CDR3 contains 16 residues. Germline V gene lookup returns CDR1 MGHRA and CDR2 YSYEKL. V lost 0 bases to trimming and J lost 3 bases; unmatched junction nucleotides: 3. Here the CDR3 DNA reads TGCGCCAGCAGCCAAGATACGACTAGCGGGAGCTACGAGCAGTACTTC. Residues: CASSQDTTSGSYEQYF.

Ten or more counts support this clonotype. The chain combines TRBV14 with TRBJ2-2; D uncertain. CDR1 and CDR2 from the germline V gene are SGHDN and FVKESK. Deletions cut 0 bases from V and 6 bases from J, with 2 bases between. The CDR3 contains 12 residues. The CDR3 is CASSQEAGELFF. The CDR3 bases are TGTGCCAGCAGCCAAGAGGCCGGGGAGCTGTTTTTT.

This clonotype was seen at least ten times. V and J are TRBV29-1 and TRBJ2-1; TRBD2 aligns across 9 bases. V was clipped by 4 bases and J by 4 bases; unmatched bases: 5. Germline V lookup: CDR1 SQVTM, CDR2 ANQGSEA. This CDR3 comprises 14 residues. The CDR3 coding sequence is TGCAGCGTTGGGGCTAGCGGGAATTACAATGAGCAGTTCTTC. It translates to CSVGASGNYNEQFF.

In its sample, this clonotype was seen many times. This rearrangement joins TRBV20-1 to TRBJ2-1; 11 positions match TRBD2. CDR3 size: 14 residues. The V segment lost 6 bases and the J segment 9 bases; nucleotides outside the gene matches: 10. Per germline, CDR1 DFQATT and CDR2 SNEGSKA (reference sequence). The CDR3 nucleotides are TGCAGTGCAGAAACTAGCGGGAGTTATGGTGAGCAGTTCTTC. It yields the protein CSAETSGSYGEQFF.

This clonotype appeared a few times. V is TRBV7-9 and J is TRBJ1-3; D is perhaps TRBD1 (5 bases). Trimming removed 5 bases from V and 0 bases from J, with 11 bases in between. The CDR3 contains 15 residues. CDR1 and CDR2 (germline): SEHNR, FQNEAQ (reference sequence). Written as DNA, the CDR3 is TGTGCCAGCAGCCGTCAGGGTTACTCTGGAAACACCATATATTTT. Translation: CASSRQGYSGNTIYF.

This clonotype was observed many times. The rearrangement uses TRBV9 and TRBJ2-7, with 7 bases identical to TRBD1. The CDR3 has 13 residues. Germline V gene data show CDR1 as SGDLS and CDR2 as YYNGEE. Unmatched junction bases numbered 6, after V lost 4 bases and J lost 5 bases. The CDR3 sequence: CASSSGGKDEQYF. CDR3 DNA: TGTGCCAGCAGCTCAGGGGGAAAGGACGAGCAGTACTTC. The full variable domain, its missing parts supplied by reference TRBV9 and TRBJ2-7, is DSGVTQTPKHLITATGQRVTLRCSPRSGDLSVYWYQQSLDQGLQFLIQYYNGEERAKGNILERFSAQQFPDLHSELNLSSLELGDSALYFCASSSGGKDEQYFGPGTRLTVT.

This clonotype was seen at least ten times. The J gene is TRBJ1-2, the V gene TRBV4-3; D unresolved. Trimming removed 1 base from V and 1 base from J, with 13 bases in between. This CDR3 has 16 amino acids. Germline CDR1 is LGHNA and CDR2 is YSLEER. CDR3 loop: CASSQGSLDGNYGYTF. The CDR3 DNA is TGCGCCAGCAGCCAAGGGAGTCTGGACGGTAACTATGGCTACACCTTC.

This clonotype has a count of ten or more. The chain recombines TRBV4-3 with TRBJ2-7; TRBD1 or TRBD2 may be the D gene (7 bases each). This CDR3 contains 16 residues. V was cut by 0 bases and J by 5 bases, with 17 bases left in between. The germline CDR1 and CDR2 sequences are LGHNA and YSLEER. The chain's CDR3 is CASSQDGSRGGDEQYF. In nucleotides, the CDR3 is TGCGCCAGCAGCCAAGATGGTAGCAGGGGGGGGGACGAGCAGTACTTC.

This clonotype was seen at least ten times. The CDR3 DNA is TGTGCCAGCAGTGCAAGGACAGAAGGGGAGCAGTACTTC. Encoded protein: CASSARTEGEQYF. This chain links TRBV6-1 with TRBJ2-7; weak D call: TRBD1 (6 bases). V shed 4 bases and J shed 7 bases, with 14 bases lying between them. CDR1 is MNHNS, CDR2 SASEGT, per germline. The CDR3 spans 13 residues.

This clonotype was counted many times. This chain links TRBV28 with TRBJ1-4, with D possibly matching TRBD1 (5 bases). CDR1 is MDHEN and CDR2 is SYDVKM in the germline V gene. CDR3 length: 17 amino acids. V lost 5 bases and J lost 5, with 21 bases in between. CDR3: CASSILRGTYENEKLFF. As DNA, the CDR3 is TGTGCCAGCAGTATACTGCGTGGGACGTATGAAAATGAAAAACTGTTTTTT.

The table lists this clonotype with many counts. This rearrangement joins TRBV20-1 to TRBJ1-1; 8 nucleotides line up with TRBD1. The CDR3 totals 15 residues. The germline V gene has CDR1 DFQATT and CDR2 SNEGSKA (reference sequence). V dropped 1 base and J dropped 3; count of bases not matched to a gene: 7. For the CDR3, the DNA is TGCAGTGCTAGAGGCGACAGGGGTTCGCACACTGAAGCTTTCTTT. This encodes CSARGDRGSHTEAFF.

This chain joins TRBV6-4 and TRBJ2-1; D tentatively fits TRBD1 or TRBD2 (5 bases each). Trimming cost V 3 bases and J 14 bases, with 20 bases left between them. There are 14 residues in the CDR3. Germline V CDR1 and CDR2: MRHNA, SNTAGT. In nucleotides, the CDR3 is TGTGCCAGCAGTGATAACGACCTGGGACGGACCAAGTTCTTC. Its translation is CASSDNDLGRTKFF.

This clonotype was found many times. The gene calls are TRBV20-1 and TRBJ2-1; D call uncertain. This CDR3 region has 13 residues. V was clipped by 3 bases and J by 7 bases, with 13 bases between them. Germline V gene data show CDR1 as DFQATT and CDR2 as SNEGSKA (reference sequence). The CDR3 DNA follows: TGCAGTGCTAGCGGGCGTTTCGGGAATGAGCAGTTCTTC. This gives the protein CSASGRFGNEQFF.

The sample holds many counts of this clonotype. The chain is built from TRBV5-1 and TRBJ2-7; 7 positions agree with TRBD1. The CDR3 is 14 residues long. Per the germline V gene, CDR1 is SGHRS and CDR2 is YFSETQ. Trimming at V came to 0 bases and at J to 2 bases, leaving 2 bases not matched to a gene. The CDR3 region has the DNA TGCGCCAGCAGCTTGGCGCAGGGGGCCTACGAGCAGTACTTC. Protein product: CASSLAQGAYEQYF.

In this sample, this clonotype turned up many times. V and J are TRBV6-2 or TRBV6-3 and TRBJ2-7; no definite D call. Germline V lookup: CDR1 MNHEY, CDR2 SVGEGT. CDR3 size: 12 residues. The V gene lost 3 bases and the J gene lost 6 bases, with 9 bases spanning the gap. The CDR3 DNA reads as TGTGCCAGCAGTTATTACGGGCCCGAGCAGTACTTC. Translated, it gives CASSYYGPEQYF.

This clonotype has ten or more counts. This CDR3 reads CASSPQTGGASSGNTIYF. DNA for the CDR3: TGTGCCAGCAGTCCACAAACCGGGGGAGCGAGCTCTGGAAACACCATATATTTT. The chain links TRBV28 to TRBJ1-3; TRBD1 is a possible D gene (5 bases). CDR1 is MDHEN and CDR2 is SYDVKM in the germline V gene. V lost 5 bases to trimming and J lost 0 bases, with 20 bases between them. The CDR3 has 18 amino acids. The full variable domain, its missing parts supplied by reference TRBV28 and TRBJ1-3, is DVKVTQSSRYLVKRTGEKVFLECVQDMDHENMFWYRQDPGLGLRLIYFSYDVKMKEKGDIPEGYSVSREKKERFSLILESASTNQTSMYLCASSPQTGGASSGNTIYFGEGSWLTVV.